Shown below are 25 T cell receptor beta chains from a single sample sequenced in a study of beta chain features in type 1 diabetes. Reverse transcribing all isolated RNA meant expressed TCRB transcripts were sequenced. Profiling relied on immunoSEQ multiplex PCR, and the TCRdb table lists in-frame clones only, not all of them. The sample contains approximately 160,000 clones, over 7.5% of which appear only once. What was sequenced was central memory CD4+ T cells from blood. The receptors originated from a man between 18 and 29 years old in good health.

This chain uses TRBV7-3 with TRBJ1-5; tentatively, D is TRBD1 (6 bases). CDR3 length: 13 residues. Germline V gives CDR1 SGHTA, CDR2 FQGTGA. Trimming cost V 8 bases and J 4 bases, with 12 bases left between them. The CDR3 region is CASSTGPNQPQHF. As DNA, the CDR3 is TGTGCCAGCTCCACAGGGCCTAATCAGCCCCAGCATTTT. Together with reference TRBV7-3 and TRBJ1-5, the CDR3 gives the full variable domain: GAGVSQTPSNKVTEKGKYVELRCDPISGHTALYWYRQSLGQGPEFLIYFQGTGAADDSGLPNDRFFAVRPEGSVSTLKIQRTERGDSAVYLCASSTGPNQPQHFGDGTRLSIL.

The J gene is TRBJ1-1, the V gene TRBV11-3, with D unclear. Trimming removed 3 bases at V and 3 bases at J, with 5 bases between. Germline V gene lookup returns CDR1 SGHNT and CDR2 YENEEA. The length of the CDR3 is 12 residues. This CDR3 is CASSFQDTEAFF. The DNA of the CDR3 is TGTGCCAGCAGCTTTCAGGACACTGAAGCTTTCTTT.

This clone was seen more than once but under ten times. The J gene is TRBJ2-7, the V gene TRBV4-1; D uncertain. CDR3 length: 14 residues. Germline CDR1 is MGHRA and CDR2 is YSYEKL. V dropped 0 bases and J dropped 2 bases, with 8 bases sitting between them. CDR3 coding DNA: TGCGCCAGCAGCCAAGATGAGAACCCCTACGAGCAGTACTTC. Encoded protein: CASSQDENPYEQYF.

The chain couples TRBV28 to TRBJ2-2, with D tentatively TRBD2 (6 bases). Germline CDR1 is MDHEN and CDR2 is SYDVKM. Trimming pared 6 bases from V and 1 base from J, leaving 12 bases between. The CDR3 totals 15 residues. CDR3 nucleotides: TGTGCCAGCAGGGAGGGGCGGAAGAACACCGGGGAGCTGTTTTTT. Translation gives CASREGRKNTGELFF.

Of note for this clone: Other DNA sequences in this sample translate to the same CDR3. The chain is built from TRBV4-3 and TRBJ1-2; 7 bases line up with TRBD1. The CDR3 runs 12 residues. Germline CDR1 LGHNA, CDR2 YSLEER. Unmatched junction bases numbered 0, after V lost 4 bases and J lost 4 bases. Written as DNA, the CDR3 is TGCGCCAGCAGCCCAGGGGGCTATGGCTACACCTTC. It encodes CASSPGGYGYTF.

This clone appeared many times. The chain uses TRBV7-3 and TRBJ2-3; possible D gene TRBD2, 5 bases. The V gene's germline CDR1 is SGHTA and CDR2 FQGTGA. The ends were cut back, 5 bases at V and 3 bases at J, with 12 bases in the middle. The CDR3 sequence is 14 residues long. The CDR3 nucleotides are TGTGCCAGCAGCCCACTTACGGGGACAGATACGCAGTATTTT. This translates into CASSPLTGTDTQYF.

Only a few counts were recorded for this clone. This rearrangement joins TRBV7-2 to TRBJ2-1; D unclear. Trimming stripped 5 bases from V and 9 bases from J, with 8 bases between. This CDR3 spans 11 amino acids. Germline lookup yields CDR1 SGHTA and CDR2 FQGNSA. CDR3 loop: CASSPNSEQFF. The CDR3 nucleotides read TGTGCCAGCAGCCCGAACAGTGAGCAGTTCTTC.

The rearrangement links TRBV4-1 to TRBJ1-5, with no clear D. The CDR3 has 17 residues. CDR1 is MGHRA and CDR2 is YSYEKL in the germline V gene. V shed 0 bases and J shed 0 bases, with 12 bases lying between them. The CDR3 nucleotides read TGCGCCAGCAGCCAAGATGTTGTCCGCTATAGCAATCAGCCCCAGCATTTT. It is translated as CASSQDVVRYSNQPQHF.

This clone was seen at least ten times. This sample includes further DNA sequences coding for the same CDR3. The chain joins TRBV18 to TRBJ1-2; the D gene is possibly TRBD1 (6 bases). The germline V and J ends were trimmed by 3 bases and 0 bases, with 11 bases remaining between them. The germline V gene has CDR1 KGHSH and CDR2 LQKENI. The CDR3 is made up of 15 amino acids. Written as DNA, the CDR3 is TGTGCCAGCTCACCTGCGACAGGAGCTAACTATGGCTACACCTTC. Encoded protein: CASSPATGANYGYTF.

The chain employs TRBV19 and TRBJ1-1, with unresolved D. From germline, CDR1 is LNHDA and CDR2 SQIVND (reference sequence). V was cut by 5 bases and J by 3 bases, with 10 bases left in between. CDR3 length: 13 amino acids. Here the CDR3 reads CASSSVSDTEAFF. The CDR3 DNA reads TGTGCCAGTAGTTCGGTTTCGGACACTGAAGCTTTCTTT.

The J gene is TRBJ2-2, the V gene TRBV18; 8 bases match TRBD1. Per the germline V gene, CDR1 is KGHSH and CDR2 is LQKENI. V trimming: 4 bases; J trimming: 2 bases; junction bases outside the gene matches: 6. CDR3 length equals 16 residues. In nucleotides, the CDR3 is TGTGCCAGCTCACACCTTGACAGGGGAAACACCGGGGAGCTGTTTTTT. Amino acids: CASSHLDRGNTGELFF.

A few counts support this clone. The CDR3 region has the DNA TGTGCCAGCAGTACTAGGACCACCACCTACGAGCAGTACTTC. Protein product: CASSTRTTTYEQYF. The V call is TRBV28, the J call TRBJ2-7, with a tentative D call TRBD2 (5 bases). This CDR3 comprises 14 residues. Trimming stripped 5 bases from V and 2 bases from J, with 13 bases between. Germline CDR1 reads MDHEN; CDR2 reads SYDVKM.

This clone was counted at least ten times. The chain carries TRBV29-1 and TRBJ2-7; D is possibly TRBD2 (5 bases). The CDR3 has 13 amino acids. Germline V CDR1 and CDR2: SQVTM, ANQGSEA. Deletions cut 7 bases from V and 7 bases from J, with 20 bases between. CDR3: CSATTELRREQYF. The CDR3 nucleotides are TGCAGCGCCACCACCGAGTTGCGGAGGGAGCAGTACTTC.

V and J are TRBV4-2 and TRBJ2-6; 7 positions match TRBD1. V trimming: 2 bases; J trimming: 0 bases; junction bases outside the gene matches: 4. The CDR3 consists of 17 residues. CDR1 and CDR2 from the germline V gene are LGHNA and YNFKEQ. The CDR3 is CASSQMTGNSGANVLTF. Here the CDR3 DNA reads TGTGCCAGCAGCCAAATGACAGGGAACTCTGGGGCCAACGTCCTGACTTTC.

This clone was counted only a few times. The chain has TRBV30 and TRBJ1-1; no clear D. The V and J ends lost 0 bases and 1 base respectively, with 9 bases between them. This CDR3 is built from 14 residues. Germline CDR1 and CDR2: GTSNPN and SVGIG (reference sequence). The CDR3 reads CAWSVTLTNTEAFF. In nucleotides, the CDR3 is TGTGCCTGGAGTGTAACGCTAACGAACACTGAAGCTTTCTTT.

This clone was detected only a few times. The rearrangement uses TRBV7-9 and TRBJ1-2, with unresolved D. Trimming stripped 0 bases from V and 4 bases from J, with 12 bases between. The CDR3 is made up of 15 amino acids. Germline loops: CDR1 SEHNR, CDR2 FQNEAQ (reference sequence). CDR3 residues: CASSLAGSSGYGYTF. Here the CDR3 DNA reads TGTGCCAGCAGCTTAGCCGGCAGTTCAGGCTATGGCTACACCTTC. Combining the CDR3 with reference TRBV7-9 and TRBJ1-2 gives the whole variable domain DTGVSQNPRHKITKRGQNVTFRCDPISEHNRLYWYRQTLGQGPEFLTYFQNEAQLEKSRLLSDRFSAERPKGSFSTLEIQRTEQGDSAMYLCASSLAGSSGYGYTFGSGTRLTVV.

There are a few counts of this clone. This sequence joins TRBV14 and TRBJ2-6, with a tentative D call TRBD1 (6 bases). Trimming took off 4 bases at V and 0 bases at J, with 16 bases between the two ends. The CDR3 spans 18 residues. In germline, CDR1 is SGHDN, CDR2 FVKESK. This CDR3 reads CASSPFRGIGSGANVLTF. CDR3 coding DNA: TGTGCCAGCAGCCCTTTCAGGGGCATTGGCTCTGGGGCCAACGTCCTGACTTTC.

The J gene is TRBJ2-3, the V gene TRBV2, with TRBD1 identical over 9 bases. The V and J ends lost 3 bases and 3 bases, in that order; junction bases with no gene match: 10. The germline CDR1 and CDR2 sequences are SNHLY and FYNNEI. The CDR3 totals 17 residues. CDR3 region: CASSDMARTGVTDTQYF. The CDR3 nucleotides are TGTGCCAGCAGTGATATGGCCCGGACAGGGGTGACAGATACGCAGTATTTT.

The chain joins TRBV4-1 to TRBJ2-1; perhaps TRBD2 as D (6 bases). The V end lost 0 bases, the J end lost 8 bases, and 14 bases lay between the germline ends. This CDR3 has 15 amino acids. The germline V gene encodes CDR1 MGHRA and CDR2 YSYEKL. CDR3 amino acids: CASSQERGARDEQFF. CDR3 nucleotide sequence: TGCGCCAGCAGCCAAGAACGCGGGGCTAGGGATGAGCAGTTCTTC.

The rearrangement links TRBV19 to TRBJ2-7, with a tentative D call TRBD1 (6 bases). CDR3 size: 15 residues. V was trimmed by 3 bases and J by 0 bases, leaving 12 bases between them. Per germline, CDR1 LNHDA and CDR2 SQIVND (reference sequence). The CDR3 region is CASSIRSRGSYEQYF. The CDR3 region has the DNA TGTGCCAGTAGTATTAGGAGCAGGGGCTCCTACGAGCAGTACTTC.

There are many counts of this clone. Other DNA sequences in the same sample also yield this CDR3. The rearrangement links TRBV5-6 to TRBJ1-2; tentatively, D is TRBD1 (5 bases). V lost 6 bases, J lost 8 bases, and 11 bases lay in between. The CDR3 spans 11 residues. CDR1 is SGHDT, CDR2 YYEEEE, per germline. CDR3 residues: CASNAGYGYTF. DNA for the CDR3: TGTGCCAGCAACGCAGGGTACGGCTACACCTTC.

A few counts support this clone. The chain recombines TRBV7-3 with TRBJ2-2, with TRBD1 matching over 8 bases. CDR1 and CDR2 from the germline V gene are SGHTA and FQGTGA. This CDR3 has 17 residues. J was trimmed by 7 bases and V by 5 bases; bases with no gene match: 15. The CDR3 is CASSPVRTGRAGGELFF. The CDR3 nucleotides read TGTGCCAGCAGCCCAGTTCGGACAGGGCGCGCGGGCGGGGAGCTGTTTTTT.

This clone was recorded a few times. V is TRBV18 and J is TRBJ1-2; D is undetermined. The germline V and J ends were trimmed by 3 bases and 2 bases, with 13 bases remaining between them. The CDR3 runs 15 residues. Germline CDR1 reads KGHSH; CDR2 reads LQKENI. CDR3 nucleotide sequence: TGTGCCAGCTCACCGATGAGGACTGAGAACTATGGCTACACCTTC. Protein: CASSPMRTENYGYTF. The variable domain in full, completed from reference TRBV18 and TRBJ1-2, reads NAGVMQNPRHLVRRRGQEARLRCSPMKGHSHVYWYRQLPEEGLKFMVYLQKENIIDESGMPKERFSAEFPKEGPSILRIQQVVRGDSAAYFCASSPMRTENYGYTFGSGTRLTVV.

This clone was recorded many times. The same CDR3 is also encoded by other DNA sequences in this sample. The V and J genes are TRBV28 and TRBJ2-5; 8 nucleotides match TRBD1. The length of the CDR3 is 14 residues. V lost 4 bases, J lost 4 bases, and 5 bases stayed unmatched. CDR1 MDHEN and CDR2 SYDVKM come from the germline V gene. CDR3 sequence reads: CASSSQGAGETQYF. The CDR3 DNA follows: TGTGCCAGCAGTTCCCAGGGGGCAGGAGAGACCCAGTACTTC.

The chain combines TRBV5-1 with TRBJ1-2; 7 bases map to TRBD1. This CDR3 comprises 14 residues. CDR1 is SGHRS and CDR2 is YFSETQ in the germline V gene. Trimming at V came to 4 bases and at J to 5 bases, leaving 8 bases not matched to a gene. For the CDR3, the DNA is TGCGCCAGCAGCCCGACTGAGGGGGCTTATGGCTACACCTTC. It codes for CASSPTEGAYGYTF.